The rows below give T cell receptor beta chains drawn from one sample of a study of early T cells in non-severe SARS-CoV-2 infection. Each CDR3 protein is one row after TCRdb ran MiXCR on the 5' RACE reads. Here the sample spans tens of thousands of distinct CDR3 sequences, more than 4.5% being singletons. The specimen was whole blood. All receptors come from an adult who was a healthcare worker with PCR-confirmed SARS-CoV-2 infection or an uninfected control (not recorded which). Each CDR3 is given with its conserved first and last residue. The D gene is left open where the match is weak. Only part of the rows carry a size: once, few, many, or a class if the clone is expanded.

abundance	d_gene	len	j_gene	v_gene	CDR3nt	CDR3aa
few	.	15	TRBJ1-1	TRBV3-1	TGTGCCAGCAGCCCCTGGGAGGGGGAGAACACTGAAGCTTTCTTT	CASSPWEGENTEAFF
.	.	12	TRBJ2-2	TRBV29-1	TGCAGCGGGCTAGCGAGCACCGGGGAGCTGTTTTTT	CSGLASTGELFF
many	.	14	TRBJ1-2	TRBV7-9	TGTGCCAGCAGCTATGGTTCCCCTAACTATGGCTACACCTTC	CASSYGSPNYGYTF
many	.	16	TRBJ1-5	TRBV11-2	TGTGCCAGCGCCCGAGTTACGGGTTATAGCAATCAGCCCCAGCATTTT	CASARVTGYSNQPQHF
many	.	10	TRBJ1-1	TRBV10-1	TGCGCCACCATGGGGACTGAAGCTTTCTTT	CATMGTEAFF
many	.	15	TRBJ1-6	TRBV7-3	TGTGCCAGCAGCTCCAGTGCCCTTCTTAATTCACCCCTCCACTTT	CASSSSALLNSPLHF
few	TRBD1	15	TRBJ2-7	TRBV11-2	TGTGCCAGCAGCTTTAAGGGACAGAATTCCTACGAGCAGTACTTC	CASSFKGQNSYEQYF
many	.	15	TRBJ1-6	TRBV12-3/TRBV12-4	TGTGCCAGCAGCCTCTTCCGGCAGTATAATTCACCCCTCCACTTT	CASSLFRQYNSPLHF
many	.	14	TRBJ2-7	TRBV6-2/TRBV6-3	TGTGCCAGCCAAGAGCGGACAGCCCCCTACGAGCAGTACTTC	CASQERTAPYEQYF
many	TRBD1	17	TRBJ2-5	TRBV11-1	TGTGCCAGCAGCTTAAGCTGGGACAGACCCGAGGGAGAGACCCAGTACTTC	CASSLSWDRPEGETQYF
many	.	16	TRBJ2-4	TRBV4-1	TGCGCCAGCAGCCGCACTAACCGGGACACAGGACACATTCAGTACTTC	CASSRTNRDTGHIQYF
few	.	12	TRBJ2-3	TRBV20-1	TGCAGTGCGCGGACAGGCACAGATACGCAGTATTTT	CSARTGTDTQYF
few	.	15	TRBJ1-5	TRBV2	TGTGCCAGCAGTGAAGCGGCACGAGGCAATCAGCCCCAGCATTTT	CASSEAARGNQPQHF
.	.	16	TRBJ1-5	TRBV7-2	TGTGCCAGCAGCTCGACCCAAGGTTCAGTCGGGCAGCCCCAGCATTTT	CASSSTQGSVGQPQHF
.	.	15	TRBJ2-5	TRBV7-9	TGTGCCAGCAGCTTGGATGACTACCTCCAAGAGACCCAGTACTTC	CASSLDDYLQETQYF
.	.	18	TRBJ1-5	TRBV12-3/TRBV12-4	TGTGCCAGCAGCCCCGCCGGGACGGACCCTTATAGCAATCAGCCCCAGCATTTT	CASSPAGTDPYSNQPQHF
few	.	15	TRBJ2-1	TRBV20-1	TGCAGTGCCAGGGGGACAGCGGGGGACTACAATGAGCAGTTCTTC	CSARGTAGDYNEQFF
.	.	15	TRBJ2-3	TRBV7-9	TGTGCCAGCAGCTCGATAGGGGCCAGCACAGATACGCAGTATTTT	CASSSIGASTDTQYF
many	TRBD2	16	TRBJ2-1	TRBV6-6	TGTGCCAGCAGTTACCGAGCGGGAGGGCTTTACAATGAGCAGTTCTTC	CASSYRAGGLYNEQFF
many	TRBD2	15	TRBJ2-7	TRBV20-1	TGCAGTGCTAGAGATCTCAAGCGGGGTACCTACGAGCAGTACTTC	CSARDLKRGTYEQYF
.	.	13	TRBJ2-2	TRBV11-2	TGTGCCAGCAGCCTACCCTTTATCGGGGAGCTGTTTTTT	CASSLPFIGELFF
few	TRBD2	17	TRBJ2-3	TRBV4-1	TGCGCCAGCAGCCAGAGAGGACTAGCGGGGAACACAGATACGCAGTATTTT	CASSQRGLAGNTDTQYF
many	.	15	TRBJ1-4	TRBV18	TGTGCCAGCTCACCACGGAAAGGGCGTGATGAAAAACTGTTTTTT	CASSPRKGRDEKLFF
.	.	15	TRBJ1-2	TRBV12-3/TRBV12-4	TGTGCCAGCAGTTTTGCCAGGCTAGCTAACTATGGCTACACCTTC	CASSFARLANYGYTF
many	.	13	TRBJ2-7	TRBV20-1	TGCAGTCCAGAAAGGACACGTACCTACGAGCAGTACTTC	CSPERTRTYEQYF
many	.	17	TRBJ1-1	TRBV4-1	TGCGCCAGCAGCCTTACCGGGACACTCGCCATGAACACTGAAGCTTTCTTT	CASSLTGTLAMNTEAFF
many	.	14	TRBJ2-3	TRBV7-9	TGTGCCAGCAGCTGGTCCTCCGTCACAGATACGCAGTATTTT	CASSWSSVTDTQYF
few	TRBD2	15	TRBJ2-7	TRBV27	TGTGCCAGCACCTCTAGCGGGAGGCCTGGGAGGGAGCAGTACTTC	CASTSSGRPGREQYF
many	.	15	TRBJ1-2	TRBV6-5	TGTGCCAGCAGGCCGCCCGGGGGTCCTTTCTATGGCTACACCTTC	CASRPPGGPFYGYTF
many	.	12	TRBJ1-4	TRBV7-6	TGTGCCAGCAGCTTAGGGGATGAAAAACTGTTTTTT	CASSLGDEKLFF
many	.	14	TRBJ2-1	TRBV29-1	TGCAGCATACGGGCCTCGGGGCCCGGGGATGAGCAGTTCTTC	CSIRASGPGDEQFF